Shown below are 18 T cell receptor beta chains from a single sample sequenced in a study of cytomegalovirus exposure and HLA in healthy donors. Use of 60 Vbeta and 13 Jbeta primers characterized the PCR. The table came from immunoSEQ multiplex PCR; TCRdb's copy has only in-frame clones and leaves some out. The sample lists around 150,000 clones; roughly 78% were seen once. Sequencing input: PBMCs. Receptors were obtained from a man in his forties or fifties in good health and CMV-seropositive.

This chain links TRBV5-1 with TRBJ1-2; D gene ambiguous. V lost 0 bases and J lost 2, with 8 bases in between. The CDR3 spans 14 residues. Germline V gene sequence: CDR1 SGHRS, CDR2 YFSETQ. The DNA for the CDR3 is TGCGCCAGCAGCTTGGCCGACGGGAACTATGGCTACACCTTC. It encodes CASSLADGNYGYTF.

This clone was seen more than once but under ten times. CDR3 in amino acids: CASSEGTSSGNTIYF. CDR3 sequence (DNA): TGTGCCAGCAGCGAAGGGACAAGCTCTGGAAACACCATATATTTT. This rearrangement joins TRBV5-6 to TRBJ1-3; TRBD1 is a possible D gene (6 bases). The V gene's germline CDR1 is SGHDT and CDR2 YYEEEE. The CDR3 covers 15 residues. V gave up 4 bases and J gave up 0 bases, with 11 bases separating them.

The chain joins TRBV10-1 to TRBJ2-1; 8 nucleotides agree with TRBD2. In germline, CDR1 is WNHNN, CDR2 SYGVQD (reference sequence). CDR3 length: 15 amino acids. With V trimmed by 1 base and J by 4 bases, 3 bases remained unmatched. The CDR3 DNA reads as TGCGCCAGCAGTGAGTTGTCGGGAGGGTACAATGAGCAGTTCTTC. Amino acids: CASSELSGGYNEQFF.

This sequence joins TRBV19 and TRBJ1-4, with D unresolved. Germline V gene data show CDR1 as LNHDA and CDR2 as SQIVND (reference sequence). Trimming took off 6 bases at V and 6 bases at J, with 17 bases between the two ends. CDR3 length: 15 residues. The CDR3 is CASRSPWHFDEKLFF. DNA for the CDR3: TGTGCCAGTAGATCCCCGTGGCATTTTGATGAAAAACTGTTTTTT.

The rearrangement uses TRBV4-2 and TRBJ2-3; 9 nucleotides agree with TRBD2. Trimming took 1 base from V and 4 from J; bases not matched to a gene: 12. The V gene's germline CDR1 is LGHNA and CDR2 YNFKEQ. The CDR3 covers 18 residues. CDR3: CASSQVSSGGTVPDTQYF. For the CDR3, the DNA is TGTGCCAGCAGCCAAGTATCCAGCGGGGGGACCGTTCCAGATACGCAGTATTTT.

V is TRBV5-4 and J is TRBJ1-1; possible D gene TRBD1, 6 bases. Trimming removed 4 bases from V and 1 base from J, with 11 bases in between. Germline lookup yields CDR1 SGHNT and CDR2 YYREEE (reference sequence). The CDR3 covers 14 residues. The CDR3 bases are TGTGCCAGCAGCGACCAGGGGAGGAACACTGAAGCTTTCTTT. Translated: CASSDQGRNTEAFF. Variable domain in full (rest from reference TRBV5-4 and TRBJ1-1): ETGVTQSPTHLIKTRGQQVTLRCSSQSGHNTVSWYQQALGQGPQFIFQYYREEENGRGNFPPRFSGLQFPNYSSELNVNALELDDSALYLCASSDQGRNTEAFFGQGTRLTVV.

This clone came up a few times. The rearrangement joins TRBV2 to TRBJ1-1; possible D gene TRBD1, 6 bases. V shed 2 bases and J shed 5 bases, with 12 bases lying between them. The CDR3 has 14 amino acids. Germline V gene data show CDR1 as SNHLY and CDR2 as FYNNEI. CDR3 DNA: TGTGCCAGCAGTGAAAACCCAGGGGCGACTGAAGCTTTCTTT. It encodes CASSENPGATEAFF.

For the CDR3, the DNA is TGTGCCAGCTCACCCGCTAGCGGGAGAGAGACCCAGTACTTC. Translation gives CASSPASGRETQYF. The chain recombines TRBV18 with TRBJ2-5, with TRBD2 matching over 10 bases. The ends lost 3 bases at V and 4 bases at J; junction bases unmatched: 2. This CDR3 is 14 amino acids long. Germline values: CDR1 KGHSH, CDR2 LQKENI.

The chain couples TRBV6-1 to TRBJ1-2, with D tentatively TRBD1 (6 bases). V was shortened by 6 bases and J by 1 base, with 15 bases between the two germline ends. Germline V lookup: CDR1 MNHNS, CDR2 SASEGT. There are 15 residues in the CDR3. In DNA, the CDR3 is TGTGCCAGCAGACCTAGACAGGTTCTTAACTATGGCTACACCTTC. Translating it yields CASRPRQVLNYGYTF.

This chain connects TRBV7-2 to TRBJ2-5, with D perhaps matching TRBD2 (6 bases). V dropped 3 bases and J dropped 1 base, with 9 bases sitting between them. The CDR3 has 14 residues. Germline-derived CDR1 and CDR2 are SGHTA and FQGNSA. The CDR3 spells CASSFSSAQETQYF. The CDR3 DNA reads TGTGCCAGCAGCTTTTCTAGCGCCCAAGAGACCCAGTACTTC.

This chain joins TRBV10-3 and TRBJ1-1; no reliable D call. The CDR3 spans 12 residues. The V and J ends lost 5 bases and 1 base respectively, with 5 bases between them. Germline-derived CDR1 and CDR2 are ENHRY and SYGVKD. The CDR3 reads CAISYKNTEAFF. The DNA of the CDR3 is TGTGCCATCAGTTATAAGAACACTGAAGCTTTCTTT.

In DNA, the CDR3 is TGTGCCAGTAGTATGTCTAGGGGGTACGAGCAGTACTTC. This encodes CASSMSRGYEQYF. The J gene is TRBJ2-7, the V gene TRBV19; weak D call: TRBD1 (6 bases). CDR1 and CDR2 (germline): LNHDA, SQIVND (reference sequence). Trimming shortened V by 3 bases and J by 4 bases, and 10 bases separated the two germline ends. CDR3 size: 13 residues.

The chain uses TRBV30 and TRBJ1-2; the D gene is possibly TRBD1 (5 bases). V shed 2 bases and J shed 4 bases, with 17 bases lying between them. Germline V CDR1 and CDR2: GTSNPN, SVGIG (reference sequence). The CDR3 sequence is 15 residues long. The chain's CDR3 is CAWSQISGMGYGYTF. In nucleotides, the CDR3 is TGTGCCTGGAGTCAGATCTCAGGGATGGGCTATGGCTACACCTTC.

The V gene is TRBV19, the J gene TRBJ1-1, with 8 bases fitting TRBD1. The V segment lost 5 bases and the J segment 8 bases; nucleotides outside the gene matches: 4. Germline assignment: CDR1 LNHDA and CDR2 SQIVND (reference sequence). CDR3 size: 12 residues. The CDR3, as DNA: TGTGCCAGTAGTGACAGGGGTACGGAAGCTTTCTTT. Its protein product is CASSDRGTEAFF.

The chain employs TRBV18 and TRBJ1-5; TRBD1 matches 8 bases. This CDR3 spans 17 amino acids. The germline V gene encodes CDR1 KGHSH and CDR2 LQKENI. V lost 3 bases, J lost 1 base, and 8 bases stayed unmatched. Here the CDR3 reads CASSPESGQGSNQPQHF. The CDR3 DNA reads as TGTGCCAGCTCACCGGAATCTGGACAGGGAAGCAATCAGCCCCAGCATTTT.

This rearrangement joins TRBV29-1 to TRBJ1-2, with D tentatively TRBD1 (5 bases). Germline V lookup: CDR1 SQVTM, CDR2 ANQGSEA. The CDR3 length is 12 residues. V gave up 3 bases and J gave up 4 bases, with 9 bases separating them. The CDR3 bases are TGCAGCGTTGAGGGGGGGACCTATGGCTACACCTTC. Its translation is CSVEGGTYGYTF.

The genes are TRBV4-2 and TRBJ2-3, with D unresolved. The CDR3 length is 14 residues. Looked up from germline, CDR1 is LGHNA and CDR2 is YNFKEQ. V was cut by 5 bases and J by 2 bases, with 11 bases left in between. CDR3 DNA sequence: TGTGCCAGCAGCTTGGTGCGCGTCACAGATACGCAGTATTTT. Translating it yields CASSLVRVTDTQYF.

The chain couples TRBV6-5 to TRBJ1-2; TRBD1 matches 8 bases. Germline values: CDR1 MNHEY, CDR2 SVGAGI. The CDR3 runs to 15 residues. J was trimmed by 2 bases and V by 4 bases; bases with no gene match: 6. CDR3 DNA sequence: TGTGCCAGCAGTTCCGAACGGACAGGGAACTATGGCTACACCTTC. This sequence encodes CASSSERTGNYGYTF.